The 26 T cell receptor beta chains below come from one sample, sequenced in a study of T cells in Graves' hyperthyroidism and ophthalmopathy. The investigators amplified TCR beta CDR3 regions from RNA transcripts. A set of HTBI primers served as the primers for a first-round RT-PCR of the TCR CDR3. TCRdb itself ran the multiplex PCR reads through MiXCR, one entry per CDR3 protein. This table has a few hundred thousand distinct CDR3 sequences, about a sixth appearing once. Source material: blood. The receptors stem from a woman in her forties with Graves' ophthalmopathy.

This clonotype was picked up many times. The chain is built from TRBV6-2 or TRBV6-3 and TRBJ2-1, with TRBD1 identical over 7 bases. Looked up from germline, CDR1 is MNHEY and CDR2 is SVGEGT. V trimming: 5 bases; J trimming: 9 bases; junction bases outside the gene matches: 13. The CDR3 runs 15 residues. In nucleotides, the CDR3 is TGTGCCAGCAGTCCCCGAGGGGGCCTACAATTTGAGCAGTTCTTC. This encodes CASSPRGGLQFEQFF.

This clonotype was seen many times. The genes are TRBV11-2 and TRBJ2-7; D unresolved. The CDR3 is 15 amino acids. Trimming cost V 5 bases and J 2 bases, with 16 bases left between them. Germline CDR1 and CDR2: SGHAT and FQNNGV. The CDR3 coding sequence is TGTGCCAGCAGCCCTAGAGTGGTTTCCCCCTACGAGCAGTACTTC. As protein: CASSPRVVSPYEQYF.

This clonotype has ten or more counts. The chain carries TRBV11-2 and TRBJ1-3, with D perhaps matching TRBD1 (6 bases). The germline V and J ends were trimmed by 6 bases and 1 base, with 13 bases remaining between them. This CDR3 has 15 residues. Germline V gives CDR1 SGHAT, CDR2 FQNNGV. In DNA form, the CDR3 reads TGTGCCAGCAGTTCAGGGGTCCCATCTGGAAACACCATATATTTT. This sequence encodes CASSSGVPSGNTIYF.

Points on this clonotype: The germline gene is not matched at one end of the junction; a read error may be the cause. The chain recombines TRBV14 with TRBJ1-1; D unresolved. Germline CDR1 and CDR2: SGHDN and FVKESK. This CDR3 is 13 amino acids long. The CDR3, as DNA: TGTGCCACCAGCCAAGGTCTGAACACTGAAGCTTTCTTT. Translating it yields CATSQGLNTEAFF.

This clonotype was detected many times. V gene TRBV28 combines with J gene TRBJ2-2, with D unresolved. V gave up 2 bases and J gave up 4 bases, with 5 bases separating them. The V gene's germline CDR1 is MDHEN and CDR2 SYDVKM. CDR3 length equals 13 residues. As DNA, the CDR3 is TGTGCCAGCAGTTTACTCGCCACCGGGGAGCTGTTTTTT. The encoded protein is CASSLLATGELFF.

This clonotype appeared many times. The rearrangement links TRBV7-9 to TRBJ1-5; 7 bases are a match to TRBD1. With 5 bases clipped from V and 4 bases from J, the junction kept 8 bases outside the gene matches. This CDR3 region has 15 residues. Germline CDR1 is SEHNR and CDR2 is FQNEAQ (reference sequence). CDR3 bases: TGTGCCAGCAGCCGCGAAGGGACAGAGAATCAGCCCCAGCATTTT. It yields the protein CASSREGTENQPQHF.

The chain has TRBV5-5 and TRBJ1-1; weak D call: TRBD1 (6 bases). V was cut by 0 bases and J by 0 bases, with 9 bases left in between. The CDR3 is 15 residues long. Germline values: CDR1 SGHKS, CDR2 YYEKEE (reference sequence). Here the CDR3 reads CASSLDRALNTEAFF. The DNA for the CDR3 is TGTGCCAGCAGCTTGGACAGGGCCCTGAACACTGAAGCTTTCTTT.

The chain recombines TRBV5-1 with TRBJ1-1, with TRBD1 as a possible D gene (6 bases). Germline-derived CDR1 and CDR2 are SGHRS and YFSETQ. The CDR3 runs to 15 residues. V lost 0 bases to trimming and J lost 4 bases, with 13 bases between them. CDR3 nucleotide sequence: TGCGCCAGCAGCTTGGGGTCAGCCAGGGGCACTGAAGCTTTCTTT. Its protein product is CASSLGSARGTEAFF.

This rearrangement joins TRBV27 to TRBJ2-5, with D unresolved. The CDR3 covers 15 residues. V was shortened by 2 bases and J by 7 bases, with 17 bases between the two germline ends. The germline V gene has CDR1 MNHEY and CDR2 SMNVEV (reference sequence). CDR3 coding DNA: TGTGCCAGCAGTTTAAGGTCTAAGGGAAAAGGGACCCAGTACTTC. Translated: CASSLRSKGKGTQYF.

This clonotype has just a few counts. The chain carries TRBV7-2 and TRBJ2-1, with TRBD2 as a possible D gene (7 bases). V shed 5 bases and J shed 10 bases, with 21 bases lying between them. Per germline, CDR1 SGHTA and CDR2 FQGNSA. CDR3 length equals 15 residues. CDR3: CASSPPFGGAREQFF. The CDR3 DNA reads as TGTGCCAGCAGCCCCCCCTTTGGGGGGGCAAGAGAGCAGTTCTTC.

This clonotype was seen repeatedly, ten times or more. This chain joins TRBV4-1 and TRBJ1-2, with TRBD1 matching 8 bases. This CDR3 is built from 14 residues. Per germline, CDR1 MGHRA and CDR2 YSYEKL. The V and J ends lost 3 bases and 8 bases, in that order; junction bases with no gene match: 8. The CDR3 nucleotides are TGCGCCAGCAGCCAGATACAGGGGGTAGGCGGCTACACCTTC. It codes for CASSQIQGVGGYTF.

As regards this clonotype: A single base separates this from a much larger clone, so it may be a read error. The gene calls are TRBV7-3 and TRBJ2-1; D may be TRBD2 (5 bases). CDR1 is SGHTA, CDR2 FQGTGA, per germline. The CDR3 covers 16 residues. The DNA of the CDR3 is TGTGCCAACAGCTTAAATTCGTTACGAACGGGGAATGAGCAGTTCTTC. This translates into CANSLNSLRTGNEQFF.

The V gene is TRBV28, the J gene TRBJ2-6; TRBD2 is a possible D gene (5 bases). This CDR3 has 19 residues. Germline CDR1 and CDR2: MDHEN and SYDVKM. Trimming cost V 1 base and J 1 base, with 17 bases left between them. CDR3 DNA sequence: TGTGCCAGCAGTTTATCCGGAGCTGGGTGGGAGTCTGGGGCCAACGTCCTGACTTTC. Its translation is CASSLSGAGWESGANVLTF.

This chain links TRBV2 with TRBJ1-3, with 8 bases matching TRBD1. J gave up 3 bases and V 7 bases, and 8 bases lay outside the gene matches. This CDR3 spans 15 amino acids. The germline V gene has CDR1 SNHLY and CDR2 FYNNEI. In DNA, the CDR3 is TGTGCCAGCACCGGGGGACAGGTTCATGGAAACACCATATATTTT. It translates to CASTGGQVHGNTIYF.

This clonotype was detected a few times. The V gene is TRBV10-3, the J gene TRBJ2-1; no clear D gene. This CDR3 is 14 amino acids long. Germline CDR1 is ENHRY and CDR2 is SYGVKD. V dropped 2 bases and J dropped 6 bases, with 11 bases sitting between them. CDR3 DNA: TGTGCCATCAGTGAGGGCCTCAGAGGCAATGAGCAGTTCTTC. Residues: CAISEGLRGNEQFF.

The chain couples TRBV25-1 to TRBJ1-3; D may be TRBD1 (5 bases). V was shortened by 3 bases and J by 2 bases, with 5 bases between the two germline ends. The germline gives CDR1 MGHDK, CDR2 SYGVNS. The CDR3 is made up of 13 amino acids. In DNA form, the CDR3 reads TGTGCCAGCAGTGACAGGGCTGGAAACACCATATATTTT. This gives the protein CASSDRAGNTIYF.

This clonotype occurred many times. The chain carries TRBV20-1 and TRBJ2-1, with TRBD2 matching over 8 bases. The CDR3 covers 15 residues. J was trimmed by 0 bases and V by 5 bases; bases with no gene match: 6. Germline CDR1 reads DFQATT; CDR2 reads SNEGSKA (reference sequence). The CDR3, as DNA: TGCAGTGCTTTTGAGCGGGGGAGCTCCTACAATGAGCAGTTCTTC. Protein sequence: CSAFERGSSYNEQFF.

The chain links TRBV7-2 to TRBJ2-1; D is undetermined. CDR3 length: 12 amino acids. CDR1 and CDR2 from the germline V gene are SGHTA and FQGNSA. Trimming cost V 6 bases and J 12 bases, with 15 bases left between them. CDR3 residues: CASSPRPLGQFF. CDR3 nucleotides: TGTGCCAGCAGTCCAAGACCCCTTGGGCAGTTCTTC.

This clonotype was counted many times. The rearrangement links TRBV11-2 to TRBJ1-4; a possible D gene is TRBD1 (6 bases). Germline loops: CDR1 SGHAT, CDR2 FQNNGV. The ends were cut back, 5 bases at V and 7 bases at J, with 26 bases in the middle. The length of the CDR3 is 18 residues. CDR3 in amino acids: CASSPRGGGKGEGEKLFF. In DNA form, the CDR3 reads TGTGCCAGCAGCCCCCGCGGGGGAGGAAAGGGGGAGGGTGAAAAACTGTTTTTT.

The rearrangement links TRBV30 to TRBJ1-2; possibly TRBD1 for D (5 bases). Germline CDR1 is GTSNPN and CDR2 is SVGIG (reference sequence). The length of the CDR3 is 14 residues. Trimming took 3 bases from V and 3 from J, leaving 14 bases between them. The CDR3 here is CAWSIATAYYGYTF. DNA of the CDR3: TGTGCCTGGAGCATAGCGACAGCTTACTATGGCTACACCTTC.

At least ten counts were recorded for this clonotype. The genes are TRBV5-5 and TRBJ2-1; TRBD2 matches 7 bases. Germline V gives CDR1 SGHKS, CDR2 YYEKEE (reference sequence). CDR3 size: 15 residues. Losses at the gene ends were 4 bases for V and 0 bases for J; bases not matched to a gene: 4. The CDR3 DNA reads as TGTGCCAGCAGCCCCACTAGCGACTCCTACAATGAGCAGTTCTTC. Translation gives CASSPTSDSYNEQFF.

The table lists this clonotype with a few counts. At one end, the junction sequence differs from germline, possibly due to a read error. The CDR3 is CASSFSGSAGELVF. The CDR3 DNA is TGTGCCAGCAGTTTTAGCGGGAGCGCCGGGGAGCTGGTTTTT. This chain uses TRBV12-3 or TRBV12-4 with TRBJ2-2; 9 nucleotides align to TRBD2. This CDR3 is built from 14 residues.

In this sample, this clonotype turned up many times. This chain connects TRBV27 to TRBJ1-1; 8 bases agree with TRBD1. The CDR3 is made up of 15 amino acids. Germline assignment: CDR1 MNHEY and CDR2 SMNVEV (reference sequence). V dropped 5 bases and J dropped 3; count of bases not matched to a gene: 8. CDR3 sequence (DNA): TGTGCCAGCAGTGCTCAGGGGGCTGGTTACACTGAAGCTTTCTTT. This sequence encodes CASSAQGAGYTEAFF.

In its sample, this clonotype was seen a few times. The DNA for the CDR3 is TGTGCCTGGAGTGATGGGACTAGCGGGAGGGCCCATACGCAGTATTTT. As protein: CAWSDGTSGRAHTQYF. The rearrangement uses TRBV30 and TRBJ2-3; 16 bases match TRBD2. Germline V gene lookup returns CDR1 GTSNPN and CDR2 SVGIG (reference sequence). The junction had 5 bases not matched to a gene; V was cut back by 1 base and J by 7 bases. The CDR3 is 16 residues long.

There are many counts of this clonotype. For the CDR3, the DNA is TGCAGTGCTAGATCTAGACTAGCGGGCCGAGATACGCAGTATTTT. Translation gives CSARSRLAGRDTQYF. The J gene is TRBJ2-3, the V gene TRBV20-1; 10 bases are shared with TRBD2. The CDR3 has 15 amino acids. Looked up from germline, CDR1 is DFQATT and CDR2 is SNEGSKA (reference sequence). V dropped 2 bases and J dropped 5; count of bases not matched to a gene: 7.

This clonotype occurred many times. The chain combines TRBV2 with TRBJ2-1; 13 bases are a match to TRBD2. Trimming cost V 8 bases and J 6 bases; bases outside gene matches: 4. This CDR3 is 14 amino acids long. Germline CDR1 and CDR2: SNHLY and FYNNEI. CDR3 residues: CASRGLAGSNEQFF. The CDR3 DNA reads as TGTGCCAGCCGGGGACTAGCGGGATCCAATGAGCAGTTCTTC.